This note documents a single T cell receptor beta chain sequence. What it binds is not known. A much larger clone lies a single base off, so this may be a read error. MiXCR was run by TCRdb on the PCR reads, yielding one entry per CDR3 protein. The table has about 640,000 distinct CDR3 sequences, 15% to 20% seen once; the top ten hold roughly 0.85%. This sample is drawn from a study of molecular identifiers for immune sequencing clone quantification. A CD8+CD4-CCR7+CD45RA+ gate was used to sort naive CD8 T cells. Per germline, CDR1 SNHLY and CDR2 FYNNEI. The CDR3 is 11 residues long. Deletions cut 3 bases from V and 11 bases from J, with 10 bases between. Points from the study as a whole: Reportedly, one cell's Jurkat TCR RNA was detected within 1,200,000 naive CD8 cells. In CMV-specific effectors, clones above 20 copies held over 97% of molecules; naive, under 1%.

The sample consisted of naive CD8+ T cells from blood, with Jurkat cell RNA spiked in. The subset here: FACS-sorted CD8+CD4-CCR7+CD45RA+ naive T cells. The chain couples TRBV2 to TRBJ1-1; TRBD1 might be the D (6 bases). The receptor was derived from a human donor in good health. Some libraries in this study had Jurkat cell RNA spiked in. In nucleotides, the CDR3 is TGTGCCAGCAGTGATGGGGGGCACGCTTTCTTT. Translating it yields CASSDGGHAFF.